Here is one TCR beta chain with its context. This sample was included in a study of blood T cell repertoires in COVID-19. Study summary: From the United States, Italy and Spain came samples of acute and convalescent COVID-19.

The table came from immunoSEQ multiplex PCR; TCRdb's copy has only in-frame clones and leaves some out. The profile shows roughly 41,000 clones, more than 85% of them singletons. This clonotype was sampled from a woman between 50 and 59 years old who had recovered from COVID-19. Sequenced material: PBMCs or T cells enriched from blood (not recorded which).

The CDR3 loop is CASSSLGLAASRETQYF. The CDR3 DNA follows: TGTGCCAGCAGCTCCCTCGGACTAGCGGCCTCGCGGGAGACCCAGTACTTC. The gene calls are TRBV7-2 and TRBJ2-5; 10 bases line up with TRBD2. The CDR3 length is 17 residues. Germline V gene data show CDR1 as SGHTA and CDR2 as FQGNSA. V lost 4 bases and J lost 5; bases outside the gene matches: 13.